This TCR beta chain was obtained from a study of blood T cell repertoires in COVID-19. Across the study: The United States, Italy and Spain supplied acute and convalescent COVID-19 samples. T cells, B-cell-depleted T cells, or PBMCs provided the cDNA or gDNA that served as material.

CDR3 length equals 13 residues. V dropped 2 bases and J dropped 5 bases, with 10 bases sitting between them. In germline, CDR1 is SGHNT, CDR2 YYREEE (reference sequence). The authors' processing: For nucleated cells, counts were estimated from reference gene primer amplification. Generated by immunoSEQ multiplex PCR, the TCRdb table keeps only in-frame clones and is missing some. V, J and clone size reflect that table, while D and trimming were determined from the DNA. The sample includes 95,000 to 150,000 clones, over 70% seen only once; the top ten take roughly 2%. Source material: peripheral blood. The clonotype was recovered from a man between 70 and 80 years old with acute or convalescent COVID-19. J is TRBJ1-1 and V is TRBV5-4, with D perhaps TRBD1 (5 bases). CDR3 protein: CASSLIGGTEAFF. CDR3 nucleotides: TGTGCCAGCAGCTTAATTGGGGGGACTGAAGCTTTCTTT.